This T cell receptor beta chain came from a study of regulatory T cells in long-lasting Graves disease. V was shortened by 3 bases and J by 2 bases, with 6 bases between the two germline ends. The CDR3 is made up of 13 amino acids. Relying on iRepertoire HTBI primers and Arm-PCR of CDR3 regions, the team built TCR beta libraries. A single record per CDR3 protein comes from TCRdb applying MiXCR to the multiplex PCR reads. The table has roughly 530,000 distinct CDR3 sequences, about 16% seen once; the top ten hold around 25%. As to time point: newly diagnosed GD, antithyroid drugs for less than 3 months. Following extraction of RNA from PBMCs, that RNA was used to make the TCR library. All patients originated from an endocrinology department located in Xi'an, China. This clonotype was detected ten times or more. The sample also formed part of further work on T cells in Graves' hyperthyroidism and ophthalmopathy. That source reports: No ophthalmopathy progression within 18 months constituted stable Graves' hyperthyroidism.

The origin of this receptor is a woman in her forties or fifties with Graves disease. The gene calls are TRBV12-3 or TRBV12-4 and TRBJ2-3; no definite D call. Specimen: peripheral blood mononuclear cells (PBMCs), collected at new diagnosis, from a patient treated with antithyroid drugs. This CDR3 is CASSFQPTDTQYF. The DNA for the CDR3 is TGTGCCAGCAGTTTCCAGCCCACAGATACGCAGTATTTT.